The clone carrying this T cell receptor (beta chain) has just a few counts. The target antigen is unknown. The data stem from a study of T cell repertoires in cytomegalovirus infection. Trimming removed 6 bases from V and 10 bases from J, with 13 bases in between. The CDR3 sequence is 12 residues long. Germline loops: CDR1 MNHEY, CDR2 SVGEGT. TCRdb re-derived calls from the reads in MiXCR, one entry per CDR3 protein. The repertoire consists of about 400,000 distinct CDR3 sequences, with around 18% occurring once and the leading ten covering roughly 9%. Study outcomes and limitations: The ex vivo response showed dominance by HLA-C-restricted CMV-specific TCR beta clonotypes. Carriers of CMV and the relevant HLA type were discriminated by public TCR beta frequency.

This TCR came from a human donor in good health (CMV status not recorded). Some clones in this sample may be carry-over from other donors' samples. The chain has TRBV6-2 or TRBV6-3 and TRBJ2-1; unclear D gene. Sequenced material: PBMCs. CDR3 coding DNA: TGTGCCAGCAGCCATCGCTTGGGAGAGCAGTTCTTC. It yields the protein CASSHRLGEQFF.